A single T cell receptor (beta chain) is shown here with its context. The data were obtained in a study of identical twins. MiXCR was run by TCRdb on the 5' RACE reads, yielding one entry per CDR3 protein. The sample yields 400,000 to 500,000 distinct CDR3 sequences, around a sixth seen once. V lost 2 bases to trimming and J lost 0 bases, with 18 bases between them. Germline V gives CDR1 ENHRY, CDR2 SYGVKD. This CDR3 has 18 residues. V gene TRBV10-3 combines with J gene TRBJ2-3, with D perhaps given as TRBD1 or TRBD2 (5 bases each). Sequenced sample: naive T cells sorted from blood. This receptor was obtained from a man aged 50 or older in good health. The chain's CDR3 is CAISEPKGTAESTDTQYF. In DNA form, the CDR3 reads TGTGCCATCAGTGAGCCTAAGGGGACGGCGGAAAGCACAGATACGCAGTATTTT.